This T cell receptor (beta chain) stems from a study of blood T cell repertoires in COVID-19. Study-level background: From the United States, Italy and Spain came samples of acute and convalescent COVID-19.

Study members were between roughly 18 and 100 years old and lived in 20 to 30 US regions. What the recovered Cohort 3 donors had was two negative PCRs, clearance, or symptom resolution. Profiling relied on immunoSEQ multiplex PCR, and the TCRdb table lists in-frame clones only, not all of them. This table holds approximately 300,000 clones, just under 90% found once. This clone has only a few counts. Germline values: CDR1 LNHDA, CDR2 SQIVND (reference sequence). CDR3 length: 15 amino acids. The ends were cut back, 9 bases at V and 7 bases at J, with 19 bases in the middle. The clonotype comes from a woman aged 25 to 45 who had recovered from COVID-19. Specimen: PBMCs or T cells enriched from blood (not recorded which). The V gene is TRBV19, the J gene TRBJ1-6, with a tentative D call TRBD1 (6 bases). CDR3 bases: TGTGCCAGCAACTGGGGCAGGGGAAAAAATTCACCCCTCCACTTT. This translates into CASNWGRGKNSPLHF.